A selection of T cell receptor beta chains follows, all from one sample in a study of T cell changes during pregnancy in multiple sclerosis. Assay: immunoSEQ multiplex PCR; the TCRdb copy retains only in-frame clones and omits some. The sample contains around 59,000 clones, about 90% of which appear only once. The material sequenced was peripheral blood, taken in the third trimester of pregnancy. These receptors were taken from a female donor in good health, enrolled as a control in a pregnancy study. CDR3s include the opening cysteine and the closing phenylalanine or tryptophan. D genes are given only for firm matches. A clone size is listed for some rows: how often the clone was seen (once, few, many), or a class if it is expanded.

>.|TRBV30|TRBJ1-4|.
CAWSPPGGLGPFF
TGTGCCTGGAGTCCCCCGGGAGGACTAGGCCCGTTTTTT
>once|TRBV14|TRBJ1-3|.
CASSLRTAGNTIYF
TGTGCCAGCAGCCTCAGGACAGCTGGAAACACCATATATTTT
>.|TRBV6-1|TRBJ2-7|.
CASSESDPAEQYF
TGTGCCAGCAGTGAAAGTGATCCCGCGGAGCAGTACTTC
>.|TRBV6-5|TRBJ1-2|.
CASRDFRDGYTF
TGTGCCAGCAGGGATTTTCGGGATGGCTACACCTTC
>.|TRBV27|TRBJ1-1|.
CASSLSPGRDSQAFF
TGTGCCAGCAGTTTATCTCCGGGGCGGGACTCTCAAGCTTTCTTT
>.|TRBV5-6|TRBJ2-1|.
CASSPNQGFNEQFF
TGTGCCAGCAGCCCGAACCAGGGATTTAATGAGCAGTTCTTC
>.|TRBV7-8|TRBJ1-4|TRBD1
CASSAQTGTNEKLFF
TGTGCCAGCAGCGCCCAGACAGGGACCAATGAAAAACTGTTTTTT
>.|TRBV6-5|TRBJ2-3|.
CASRTRVRTDTQYF
TGTGCCAGCAGGACCAGGGTGAGGACAGATACGCAGTATTTT
>.|TRBV19|TRBJ1-2|TRBD1
CASSIDNYGTALYGYTF
TGTGCCAGTAGTATAGATAATTACGGGACAGCACTTTATGGCTACACCTTC
>.|TRBV6-1|TRBJ2-7|.
CASSDVASRYEQYF
TGTGCCAGCAGTGACGTAGCGAGCCGATACGAGCAGTACTTC
>.|TRBV27|TRBJ2-1|TRBD2
CASSLGGRDEQFF
TGTGCCAGCAGTTTGGGCGGGAGAGACGAGCAGTTCTTC
>.|TRBV28|TRBJ1-3|.
CASMSGPGNTIYF
TGTGCCAGCATGAGCGGACCTGGAAACACCATATATTTT
>.|TRBV7-2|TRBJ2-5|.
CASSLGQQETQYF
TGTGCCAGCAGCTTAGGGCAGCAAGAGACCCAGTACTTC
>.|TRBV29-1|TRBJ1-2|.
CSVGHNYGYTF
TGCAGCGTGGGACACAACTATGGCTACACCTTC
>once|TRBV7-8|TRBJ2-6|TRBD1
CASSPPGQVLRGANVLTF
TGTGCCAGCAGCCCTCCGGGACAGGTTTTGCGTGGGGCCAACGTCCTGACTTTC
>.|TRBV19|TRBJ1-1|.
CASSIKGRTREEAFF
TGTGCCAGTAGTATTAAAGGACGGACGAGGGAGGAAGCTTTCTTT
>.|TRBV9|TRBJ1-1|.
CASSPSIGTEPAFF
TGTGCCAGCAGCCCCTCGATAGGCACGGAGCCAGCTTTCTTT
>.|TRBV7-2|TRBJ1-1|.
CASSFQGFGTEAFF
TGTGCCAGCAGCTTTCAGGGATTCGGCACTGAAGCTTTCTTT
>.|TRBV7-7|TRBJ2-1|TRBD1
CASSPDRGLGGEQFF
TGTGCCAGCAGCCCCGACAGGGGGCTAGGCGGTGAGCAGTTCTTC
>.|TRBV5-1|TRBJ1-6|.
CASSLSGGGSSPLHF
TGCGCCAGCAGCTTGTCGGGGGGAGGAAGTTCACCCCTCCACTTT
>.|TRBV28|TRBJ2-1|TRBD2
CASSYGTSGTYNEQFF
TGTGCCAGCAGCTATGGGACTAGCGGGACCTACAATGAGCAGTTCTTC
>.|TRBV10-2|TRBJ2-7|TRBD1
CASSDGQGYEQYF
TGCGCCAGCAGCGACGGACAGGGCTACGAGCAGTACTTC
>.|TRBV6-6|TRBJ1-2|.
CASSFFNRDGYTF
TGTGCCAGCAGTTTTTTTAACAGGGATGGCTACACCTTC
>.|TRBV2|TRBJ2-1|TRBD2
CASGTSYNEQFF
TGTGCCAGCGGGACTAGTTACAATGAGCAGTTCTTC
>.|TRBV28|TRBJ2-3|TRBD2
CASSYLAGGGPSDTQYF
TGTGCCAGCAGTTATCTAGCGGGAGGAGGACCTTCAGATACGCAGTATTTT
>.|TRBV19|TRBJ1-4|TRBD1
CASTNRGLNEKLFF
TGTGCCAGTACCAACAGGGGGCTTAATGAAAAACTGTTTTTT
>.|TRBV10-3|TRBJ2-7|.
CAIRGVAAYEQYF
TGTGCCATCAGAGGGGTGGCGGCCTACGAGCAGTACTTC
>.|TRBV18|TRBJ2-7|.
CASSPSTVSYEQYF
TGTGCCAGCTCACCGAGTACAGTTTCCTACGAGCAGTACTTC
>.|TRBV28|TRBJ2-7|.
CASSSPLTRSLYEQYF
TGTGCCAGCAGTTCCCCCCTAACTAGGTCCCTCTACGAGCAGTACTTC
>few|TRBV27|TRBJ2-7|.
CASSLSGLYSDYEQYF
TGTGCCAGCAGTTTATCGGGACTCTATTCCGATTACGAGCAGTACTTC
>.|TRBV6-5|TRBJ2-7|.
CASVNPGESYEQYF
TGTGCCAGCGTAAATCCGGGGGAGTCCTACGAGCAGTACTTC
>.|TRBV9|TRBJ1-1|.
CASHPIPTVNTEAFF
TGTGCCAGCCACCCAATTCCCACAGTGAACACTGAAGCTTTCTTT
>.|TRBV19|TRBJ1-1|.
CASSIRTDTEAFF
TGTGCCAGTAGTATAAGGACTGACACTGAAGCTTTCTTT
>.|TRBV7-2|TRBJ2-2|TRBD2
CASRGAGGQGELFF
TGTGCCAGCAGGGGAGCGGGGGGGCAGGGGGAGCTGTTTTTT
>.|TRBV2|TRBJ2-7|TRBD1
CASSPRTGGGEQYF
TGTGCCAGCAGTCCACGGACAGGGGGCGGCGAGCAGTACTTC
>.|TRBV6-4|TRBJ2-3|TRBD2
CASSDSTSGGGTDTQYF
TGTGCCAGCAGTGACTCAACTAGCGGGGGGGGCACAGATACGCAGTATTTT
>.|TRBV15|TRBJ2-5|.
CATSRDLAGRKQETQYF
TGTGCCACCAGCAGAGATCTGGCGGGGCGTAAACAAGAGACCCAGTACTTC
>.|TRBV4-1|TRBJ1-2|TRBD1
CASSQARGGYTF
TGCGCCAGCAGCCAAGCCAGGGGGGGCTACACCTTC
>.|TRBV5-6|TRBJ1-2|TRBD1
CASSSGQGVYYGYTF
TGTGCCAGCAGCTCCGGACAGGGAGTTTACTATGGCTACACCTTC
>.|TRBV4-1|TRBJ2-5|.
CASSQVLGETQYF
TGCGCCAGCAGCCAAGTACTAGGAGAGACCCAGTACTTC
>once|TRBV9|TRBJ2-7|.
CASSVDAGQSYEQYF
TGTGCCAGCAGCGTAGATGCGGGACAGTCCTACGAGCAGTACTTC
>.|TRBV27|TRBJ2-5|.
CASSVNRGGPGETQYF
TGTGCCAGCAGTGTAAACAGGGGGGGGCCAGGAGAGACCCAGTACTTC
>.|TRBV5-4|TRBJ1-2|TRBD1
CASSDARTGGNRGYTF
TGTGCCAGCAGCGATGCTCGGACAGGGGGAAATAGAGGCTACACCTTC
>.|TRBV7-2|TRBJ2-7|.
CASSLGGPGDEQYF
TGTGCCAGCAGCTTAGGGGGCCCGGGGGACGAGCAGTACTTC
>.|TRBV5-4|TRBJ1-2|.
CASSAIGQNYGYTF
TGTGCCAGCAGCGCCATCGGACAGAACTATGGCTACACCTTC
>.|TRBV11-3|TRBJ2-3|.
CASSLSRSTDTQYF
TGTGCCAGCAGCCTCAGTAGGAGTACAGATACGCAGTATTTT
>.|TRBV18|TRBJ2-7|TRBD1
CASSRDRLSEQYF
TGTGCCAGCTCACGGGACAGGTTGAGCGAGCAGTACTTC
>.|TRBV7-9|TRBJ1-1|.
CASSLKGKEGTAFF
TGTGCCAGCAGCTTAAAGGGTAAGGAGGGTACGGCTTTCTTT
>.|TRBV7-2|TRBJ1-2|.
CASSLAGGGYTF
TGTGCCAGCAGCTTAGCGGGGGGTGGCTACACCTTC
>.|TRBV7-3|TRBJ2-1|TRBD2
CASSPGTSGYNEQFF
TGTGCCAGCAGCCCTGGGACTAGCGGGTACAATGAGCAGTTCTTC
>.|TRBV25-1|TRBJ1-4|.
CASQDGLNEKLFF
TGTGCCAGCCAGGACGGACTTAATGAAAAACTGTTTTTT
>.|TRBV7-6|TRBJ2-7|.
CASSLEASPRYEQYF
TGTGCCAGCAGCTTAGAAGCTTCTCCGCGCTACGAGCAGTACTTC